These 6 T cell receptor beta chains came from one sample sequenced in a study of glioma-infiltrating T cells after dendritic cell vaccination. Libraries were prepared by immunoSEQ multiplex PCR; TCRdb keeps only in-frame clonotypes and omits some of them. The table records roughly 70,000 clones, roughly 87% of them present only once. Sample: blood, taken before dendritic cell vaccination. These TCRs come from a human donor with glioblastoma.

This clone was counted a few times. The chain combines TRBV10-3 with TRBJ2-1; 15 bases are shared with TRBD2. Germline V gene data show CDR1 as ENHRY and CDR2 as SYGVKD. With 8 bases clipped from V and 6 bases from J, the junction kept 11 bases outside the gene matches. This CDR3 region has 17 residues. CDR3: CAISPQPGLAGGNEQFF. As DNA, the CDR3 is TGTGCCATCTCGCCCCAGCCGGGACTAGCGGGAGGCAATGAGCAGTTCTTC.

This clone came up once. This chain connects TRBV7-2 to TRBJ1-5, with D tentatively TRBD1 (5 bases). The CDR3 runs 16 residues. Trimming stripped 2 bases from V and 3 bases from J, with 14 bases between. The germline V gene encodes CDR1 SGHTA and CDR2 FQGNSA. Written as DNA, the CDR3 is TGTGCCAGCAGCTTAAATGCAGGGAGGCTCAATCAGCCCCAGCATTTT. It yields the protein CASSLNAGRLNQPQHF.

This clone was counted only a few times. The chain has TRBV10-1 and TRBJ1-4; D is uncertain. Germline CDR1 and CDR2: WNHNN and SYGVQD (reference sequence). V was shortened by 11 bases and J by 8 bases, with 12 bases between the two germline ends. The CDR3 totals 11 residues. The CDR3 protein is CAAWGGEKLFF. The CDR3 DNA reads TGCGCCGCATGGGGAGGCGAAAAACTGTTTTTT.

This CDR3 is CASSQESGGLAKNIQYF. In DNA, the CDR3 is TGTGCCAGCTCACAGGAGTCGGGGGGTTTAGCCAAAAACATTCAGTACTTC. The genes are TRBV18 and TRBJ2-4; 7 positions match TRBD2. This CDR3 has 17 amino acids. V trimming: 4 bases; J trimming: 0 bases; junction bases outside the gene matches: 9. CDR1 is KGHSH and CDR2 is LQKENI in the germline V gene.

The chain employs TRBV7-3 and TRBJ1-1, with D unresolved. Germline lookup yields CDR1 SGHTA and CDR2 FQGTGA. The CDR3 totals 15 residues. Trimming took off 1 base at V and 5 bases at J, with 14 bases between the two ends. CDR3 nucleotide sequence: TGTGCCAGCAGCTTAAGCGGGGTCGTGAGGACTGAAGCTTTCTTT. It codes for CASSLSGVVRTEAFF. Variable domain in full (rest from reference TRBV7-3 and TRBJ1-1): GAGVSQTPSNKVTEKGKYVELRCDPISGHTALYWYRQSLGQGPEFLIYFQGTGAADDSGLPNDRFFAVRPEGSVSTLKIQRTERGDSAVYLCASSLSGVVRTEAFFGQGTRLTVV.

The chain recombines TRBV29-1 with TRBJ2-1; 9 bases match TRBD1. The CDR3 runs to 14 residues. V lost 3 bases, J lost 7 bases, and 7 bases stayed unmatched. From germline, CDR1 is SQVTM and CDR2 ANQGSEA. Here the CDR3 DNA reads TGCAGCGTTGACCGGGACAGGGTCATAAATGAGCAGTTCTTC. It encodes CSVDRDRVINEQFF.